The source of this TCR beta chain is a study of blood T cells in healthy people across ages (dated by TCRdb to the mid-2010s). Background on the whole study: Template switching captured roughly one uniquely barcoded TCR beta cDNA molecule per two T cells in model experiments. The donors were split into four age groups: young (average around 17 years), middle-aged (about 40), aged (around 67) and long-lived (approximately 80). Two additional independent replicas of 1 million unique cDNA reads from the same blood draw were analyzed for two donors (one aged 18 to 30 and one aged 80 or older). To track age-related changes in TCR beta repertoire diversity, the study relied on deep sequencing normalized with unique cDNA molecular identifiers. Findings and caveats that apply to the study as a whole: Bulk unsorted PBMC profiling prevented conclusive comparison of naive and antigen-experienced compartments. A strong correlation was found between observed TCR beta diversity and the percentage of naive T cells measured by flow cytometry. Estimates of total diversity based on one million sequenced T cells were considered lower bounds and underestimates. The CMV infection status of donors was not known, potentially confounding age-related changes in expanded clonotypes. Observed TCR beta diversity per million T cells fell roughly linearly with age, and a significant reduction was already apparent by age about 36. Compared with the aged group, the long-lived group had more naive CD4+ T cells, fewer expanded clones and increased TCR diversity, a pattern suggesting age selection.

CDR1 SQVTM and CDR2 ANQGSEA were looked up in the germline V gene. V is pared back by 0 bases and J by 4 bases, with 4 bases lying between the germline termini. The CDR3 starts with the cysteine, ends with the phenylalanine, and has 12 residues. Left in the record is the CDR3 DNA by itself, 36 bases read in frame from the first base. Systemically healthy Caucasian individuals from Russia, roughly 40 in total and aged about 6 to 100 years, were included as donors. Each donor gave 9.5 to 10 milliliters of peripheral blood, drawn into EDTA-treated Vacutainer tubes. Ficoll-Paque density-gradient centrifugation was used to isolate PBMCs, with at least 6.5 million per sample. Total RNA was extracted from PBMCs with Trizol reagent, with at least 6 micrograms obtained per sample. For every donor, an aliquot of PBMCs went through flow cytometry to measure the percentages of naive CD45RAhigh/CD27high T cells.

This clonotype was counted between two and nine times. Its target antigen remains unknown. No much larger clone is present one base from it, and per-base qualities are unavailable. The method behind the library was 5' RACE. These reads were obtained on an Illumina HiSeq 2500. A second roughly 6 to 12 cycle PCR used a sample-barcoded 5' primer and a J-beta primer mix. A template-switch 5' adaptor carrying 12 random nucleotides introduced a unique molecular identifier onto each TCR beta cDNA molecule. Each sample yielded at least 2.5 million CDR3-containing paired-end reads. First-strand cDNA synthesis was performed from all RNA using the Mint cDNA synthesis kit, with priming by a TRBC-specific oligonucleotide. After uracil-DNA glycosylase treatment, a first 18-cycle PCR used universal primers M1SS and BC2_uni_R on all cDNA. From the authors' description of their analysis: For normalization, 1 million high-quality reads, each with a distinct molecular identifier, were randomly selected from each sample. Instead of being binned into consensus sequences, reads that shared molecular identifiers were thrown out. MiTCR, run with a Q25 quality threshold and the strictest error-elimination algorithm, handled CDR3 identification, clonotype clustering and error correction. Lower-bound total TCR beta diversity was estimated with a nonparametric unseen species model using Euler transformation. The raw public data were reprocessed by TCRdb itself: fastp quality trimming at Q25, MiXCR clonotype calling, in-frame beta chains only. Rows matching on CDR3 protein sequence are summarized as one entry with the most common DNA and genes. The V and J calls reflect TCRdb's pipeline rather than the authors' work. Across this sample there are 800,000 or so distinct CDR3 sequences, with roughly 25% seen only once. Approximately 3.7% of the sample goes to the ten largest clones.

In addition, the sample was reused for a study of T cells of mothers and their children. According to the second study: Nine systemically healthy Caucasian individuals served as donors, namely three mothers together with their six children. cDNA synthesis used all of the extracted RNA, with about 1.5 ug of RNA in each 15 ul reaction. Sample barcodes and 2-4 random nucleotides were added via the M1S primer in the second PCR. More than 8.5 million TCR beta CDR3 reads were obtained from each mother, and some 3.2 million reads were obtained from each child. Thymic selection similarly shapes TCR recombination output in related and unrelated pairs, with minor effect from inherited differences. Normalized repertoire overlap was always found to be slightly, but never significantly, higher in related mother-child pairs than in unrelated mother-child pairs. No persistent microchimeric T cell clones were found, with a detection sensitivity of approximately 100 clones per million clonotypes. The study used deep NGS to compare TCR beta repertoires of mothers and children, seeking features distinguishing related mother-child pairs from unrelated individuals. On average, the children were roughly 12 +/- 4 years old, while the mothers were 40 +/- 4 years old. After adapter ligation with NEBNext reagents, the libraries were sequenced on Illumina HiSeq 2000 with 100+100 nt paired-end reads. To prevent cross-contamination, the mother and child libraries were prepared a month apart and were sequenced in separate runs. Each donor had between roughly 450,000 and 2,100,000 distinct TCR beta clonotypes identified. Naive TCR beta clonotypes were estimated from low-frequency clonotypes matched to each donor's FACS-determined naive share, without sorting.

The source of this sequence is a boy between 10 and 17 years old in good health. The sequence is built from TRBV29-1 and TRBJ2-1; the D gene lacks a confident call. Material for sequencing was blood. The nucleotides are TGCAGCGTTGAAGATGGGTACAATGAGCAGTTCTTC. Translated, this gives CSVEDGYNEQFF.